The TCR beta chain described here comes from a study of identical twins. A universal primer site was incorporated via template switching, and the cDNA contained unique molecular identifiers. TCRdb independently ran MiXCR on the 5' RACE reads; one entry per CDR3 protein. The sample contains around 650,000 distinct CDR3 sequences, roughly 7.2% of which appear only once. All of the donors were Caucasians in good health. Overall study findings and caveats: Where out-of-frame alpha sequences were twin-shared, they showed excess low generation probability. Out-of-frame TCR alpha sharing observed in monozygotic twins exceeded model estimates.

About this clonotype: What it binds is not known.

The CDR3 extends over 14 amino acids. Trimming removed 10 bases at V and 2 bases at J, with 15 bases between. Per the germline V gene, CDR1 is MDHEN and CDR2 is SYDVKM. This same sample was also taken into another study, of yellow fever vaccine responses in identical twins.

The sequence was obtained from a woman younger than 30 in good health. Sequences were obtained from PBMCs. V gene TRBV28 combines with J gene TRBJ2-1; D remains ambiguous. CDR3 loop: CATFGGPPYNEQFF. CDR3 bases: TGTGCCACCTTCGGTGGTCCCCCCTACAATGAGCAGTTCTTC.